The rows below give T cell receptor beta chains drawn from one sample of a study of beta chain features in type 1 diabetes. The table came from immunoSEQ multiplex PCR; TCRdb's copy has only in-frame clones and leaves some out. This table has some 350,000 clones, 8.5% to 10% appearing once. The source material was central memory CD4+ T cells from blood. The receptor source for this set is a man aged 25 to 45 with type 1 diabetes. CDR3s include the opening cysteine and the closing phenylalanine or tryptophan. A D gene is named only where the DNA matches it firmly. Clone size is not always given. Where it is, it says once, few, many or a class for expanded clones.

.	TRBV19	TRBD1	TRBJ1-2	TGTGCCAGTAGTATAGATACGACAGGGCTCTATGGCTACACCTTC	CASSIDTTGLYGYTF
once	TRBV28	.	TRBJ2-7	TGTGCCAGCAGTTTACAGGCAGGGGTGTATCACGAGCAGTACTTC	CASSLQAGVYHEQYF
.	TRBV7-8	TRBD1	TRBJ2-7	TGTGCCAGCAGCCGACAGGGGGAGTACGAGCAGTACTTC	CASSRQGEYEQYF
few	TRBV7-2	TRBD1	TRBJ2-5	TGTGCCAGCAGAAGGGACAGGGGACGTCAAGAGACCCAGTACTTC	CASRRDRGRQETQYF
.	TRBV7-8	TRBD1	TRBJ1-1	TGTGCCAGCAGCCGACTGGGACAGATGAACACTGAAGCTTTCTTT	CASSRLGQMNTEAFF
few	TRBV4-3	.	TRBJ2-5	TGCGCCAGCAGTCAATTACTTAACGAGACCCAGTACTTC	CASSQLLNETQYF
.	TRBV5-1	.	TRBJ1-4	TGCGCCAGCAGCCAGGAGGGTAGAGGACTGTTTTTT	CASSQEGRGLFF
.	TRBV7-3	.	TRBJ2-3	TGTGCCAGCAGCTTAAAAGCGACTAGCACAGATACGCAGTATTTT	CASSLKATSTDTQYF
few	TRBV28	.	TRBJ2-4	TGTGCCAGCGGCAGACCCCTAGCCAAAAACATTCAGTACTTC	CASGRPLAKNIQYF
few	TRBV5-4	.	TRBJ2-3	TGTGCCAGCAGCTTGGCCATAGGGGGTACGGATACGCAGTATTTT	CASSLAIGGTDTQYF
few	TRBV30	.	TRBJ1-1	TGTGCCTGGAGCCAATCCACCAGGAGTAAAGCTTTCTTT	CAWSQSTRSKAFF
few	TRBV6-1	.	TRBJ2-3	TGTGCCAGCTGTGACACCCGCACAGATACGCAGTATTTT	CASCDTRTDTQYF
few	TRBV7-6	.	TRBJ1-1	TGTGCCAGCGCCACTTGGACTGAAGCTTTCTTT	CASATWTEAFF
.	TRBV2	TRBD1	TRBJ1-4	TGTGCCAGCAGTGTGATTGGGACAGGAGAAAAACTGTTTTTT	CASSVIGTGEKLFF
.	TRBV27	.	TRBJ1-3	TGTGCCAGCAGTTTTCTTTCTGGAAACACCATATATTTT	CASSFLSGNTIYF
.	TRBV10-1	.	TRBJ1-1	TGCGCCAGCAGTGAGGGGACAAGTTTTGCTTTCTTT	CASSEGTSFAFF
few	TRBV5-4	.	TRBJ1-3	TGTGCCAGCAGCTTGGGGCAGTCTCCAGGAAACACCATATATTTT	CASSLGQSPGNTIYF
few	TRBV15	.	TRBJ2-5	TGTGCCACCAGCACCCATTTGGCGGAGACCCAGTACTTC	CATSTHLAETQYF
few	TRBV2	.	TRBJ2-5	TGTGCCAGCAGTCTACAGGAAGAGACCCAGTACTTC	CASSLQEETQYF
few	TRBV13	.	TRBJ2-7	TGTGCCAGCAGCTCTGGGGACGGATTCTACGAGCAGTACTTC	CASSSGDGFYEQYF
.	TRBV9	.	TRBJ2-5	TGTGCCAGCAGCGCTCCTGGGCTAGTGGAAGAGACCCAGTACTTC	CASSAPGLVEETQYF
.	TRBV4-2	TRBD2	TRBJ2-7	TGTGCCAGCAGCCCGGGGACTAGCGGCCGACTAAACGAGCAGTACTTC	CASSPGTSGRLNEQYF
.	TRBV6-5	.	TRBJ2-7	TGTGCCAGCAGCCTACAGGGCTCCTACGAGCAGTACTTC	CASSLQGSYEQYF
.	TRBV4-3	TRBD1	TRBJ2-7	TGCGCCAGCAGCCTTCGGACAGGGAGTCCCTACGAGCAGTACTTC	CASSLRTGSPYEQYF
.	TRBV15	TRBD1	TRBJ2-1	TGTGCCACCAGCAGGCCTGAGGACAGGAGCTCCTACAATGAGCAGTTCTTC	CATSRPEDRSSYNEQFF
.	TRBV28	.	TRBJ1-6	TGTGCCAGCAGGCGGACGAATTCACCCCTCCACTTT	CASRRTNSPLHF
.	TRBV18	TRBD1	TRBJ2-7	TGTGCCAGCTCCCCTACCGGGACAGGGGGCGACGAGCAGTACTTC	CASSPTGTGGDEQYF
many	TRBV14	.	TRBJ2-2	TGTGCCAGCAGCCGAAATAGCGGGAACACCGGGGAGCTGTTTTTT	CASSRNSGNTGELFF
few	TRBV5-1	.	TRBJ2-3	TGCGCCAGCAGCTTGGCTGGACAGAGTACAGATACGCAGTATTTT	CASSLAGQSTDTQYF
few	TRBV10-3	.	TRBJ1-2	TGTGCCAGCAGTTACTCAGGAAACTGGGACTATGGCTACACCTTC	CASSYSGNWDYGYTF
many	TRBV19	TRBD1	TRBJ2-1	TGTGCCAGTAGTAGTATACAGGGGTACAATGAGCAGTTCTTC	CASSSIQGYNEQFF
few	TRBV9	.	TRBJ1-2	TGTGCCAGCAGCGTAGGCCTGAATAACTATGGCTACACCTTC	CASSVGLNNYGYTF
many	TRBV18	.	TRBJ2-7	TGTGCCAGCTCACCACTCCCAGGTGCCTACGAGCAGTACTTC	CASSPLPGAYEQYF
few	TRBV19	TRBD1	TRBJ1-2	TGTGCCAGTACCACGGACAGGAACGGCCCCTATGGCTACACCTTC	CASTTDRNGPYGYTF
.	TRBV5-1	.	TRBJ1-2	TGCGCCAGCAGCTTACAGGGACTCTATGGCTACACCTTC	CASSLQGLYGYTF
.	TRBV4-1	.	TRBJ2-3	TGCGCCAGCAGCCAAGGGCGGGACACAGATACGCAGTATTTT	CASSQGRDTDTQYF
few	TRBV11-3	.	TRBJ2-1	TGTGCCAGCACGACCTACAATGAGCAGTTCTTC	CASTTYNEQFF
few	TRBV5-1	TRBD1	TRBJ2-3	TGCGCCAGCAGCAAGGACAGGACCTCCGGTACGCAGTATTTT	CASSKDRTSGTQYF
.	TRBV5-1	TRBD1	TRBJ1-4	TGCGCCAGCAGCTCCGGATACAGGGGGCCGCGAGAAAAACTGTTTTTT	CASSSGYRGPREKLFF
.	TRBV9	.	TRBJ2-7	TGTGCCAGCAGCGTAGGTCGACAATTTGCCTACGAGCAGTACTTC	CASSVGRQFAYEQYF
few	TRBV23-1	.	TRBJ2-2	.	CASSQLPEASGRPGSCFF
.	TRBV10-3	.	TRBJ2-7	TGTGCCATCAGCCCACGTGGAGGCGAGCAGTACTTC	CAISPRGGEQYF
.	TRBV4-1	.	TRBJ2-2	TGCGCCAGCAGCCAAGTCTTGTATGGTACCGGGGAGCTGTTTTTT	CASSQVLYGTGELFF
.	TRBV6-5	.	TRBJ2-1	TGTGCCAGCAGTTACTCGAAACAGCCCCGGCATGAGCAGTTCTTC	CASSYSKQPRHEQFF
.	TRBV5-4	.	TRBJ1-3	TGTGCCAGCAGCTTGGCCGTGGGAACTGGAAACACCATATATTTT	CASSLAVGTGNTIYF